In its sample, the clone carrying this TCR beta chain was seen a few times. The sample belongs to a study of T-cell memory formation after mild COVID-19. TCRdb reprocessed the 5' RACE reads via MiXCR and lists one record per CDR3 protein. There are approximately 290,000 distinct CDR3 sequences in the sample; over 7% occur only once, and roughly 22% lies in the top ten. CDR1 and CDR2 from the germline V gene are SQVTM and ANQGSEA. The CDR3 is 14 residues long. The trim removed 1 base at V and 2 bases at J, leaving 0 bases unmatched. V gene TRBV29-1 combines with J gene TRBJ2-1; 9 positions match TRBD1. The sample was PBMCs or a T cell subset sorted from them (not recorded which). The origin of this receptor is a young man who had mild COVID-19 (a few samples of this study predate the infection). Cell type and time point are not known. The CDR3 sequence: CSVEGTGAYNEQFF. CDR3 DNA: TGCAGCGTTGAAGGGACAGGGGCCTACAATGAGCAGTTCTTC.